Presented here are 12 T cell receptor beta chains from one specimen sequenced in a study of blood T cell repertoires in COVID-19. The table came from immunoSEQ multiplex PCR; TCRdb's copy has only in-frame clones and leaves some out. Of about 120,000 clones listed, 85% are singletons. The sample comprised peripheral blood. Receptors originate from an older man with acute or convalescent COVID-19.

CDR3 residues: CASSMGTGNEKLFF. CDR3 DNA: TGTGCCAGCAGCATGGGGACAGGGAATGAAAAACTGTTTTTT. The J gene is TRBJ1-4, the V gene TRBV6-6, with 9 bases that match TRBD1. Per germline, CDR1 MNHNY and CDR2 SVGAGI (reference sequence). CDR3 length: 14 amino acids. V was clipped by 6 bases and J by 5 bases; unmatched bases: 4.

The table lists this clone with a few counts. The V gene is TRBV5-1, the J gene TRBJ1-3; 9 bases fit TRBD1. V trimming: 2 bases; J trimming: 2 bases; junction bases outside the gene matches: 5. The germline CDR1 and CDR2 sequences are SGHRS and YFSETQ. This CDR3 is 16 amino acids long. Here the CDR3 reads CASSFSGTGTGNTIYF. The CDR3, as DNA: TGCGCCAGCAGCTTTTCCGGGACAGGGACTGGAAACACCATATATTTT.

CDR3: CASSHLAGSSYNEQFF. Written as DNA, the CDR3 is TGCGCCAGCAGCCACTTAGCGGGGAGCTCCTACAATGAGCAGTTCTTC. The chain has TRBV4-1 and TRBJ2-1; 8 bases are a match to TRBD2. V gave up 3 bases and J gave up 0 bases; unmatched junction bases: 4. Germline CDR1 and CDR2: MGHRA and YSYEKL. The CDR3 is 16 amino acids.

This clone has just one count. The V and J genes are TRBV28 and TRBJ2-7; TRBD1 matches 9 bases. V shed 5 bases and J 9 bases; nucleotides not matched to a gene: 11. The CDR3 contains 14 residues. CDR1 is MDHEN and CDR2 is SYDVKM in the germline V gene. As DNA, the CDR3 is TGTGCCAGCAGTGTCTCGGGACAGGGCTCCGTGCAGTACTTC. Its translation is CASSVSGQGSVQYF.

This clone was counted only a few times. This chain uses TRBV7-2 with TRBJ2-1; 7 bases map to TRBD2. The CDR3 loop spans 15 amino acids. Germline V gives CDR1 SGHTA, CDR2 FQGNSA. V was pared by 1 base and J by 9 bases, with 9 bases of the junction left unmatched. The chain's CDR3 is CASSLGGRASFEQFF. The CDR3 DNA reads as TGTGCCAGCAGCTTAGGAGGGAGGGCCTCCTTTGAGCAGTTCTTC.

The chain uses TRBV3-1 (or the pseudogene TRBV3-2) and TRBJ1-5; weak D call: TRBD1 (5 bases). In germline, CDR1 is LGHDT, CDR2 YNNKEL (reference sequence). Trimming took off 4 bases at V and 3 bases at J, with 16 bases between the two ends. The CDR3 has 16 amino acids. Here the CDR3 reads CASSPQSDSHNQPQHF. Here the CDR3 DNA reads TGTGCCAGCAGCCCCCAATCTGACAGCCACAATCAGCCCCAGCATTTT.

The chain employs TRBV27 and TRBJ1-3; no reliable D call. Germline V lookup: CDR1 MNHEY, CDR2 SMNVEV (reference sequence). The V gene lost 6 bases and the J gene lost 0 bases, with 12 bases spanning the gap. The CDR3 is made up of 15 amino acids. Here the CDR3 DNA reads TGTGCCAGCAGCCTTAGTTTATACTCTGGAAACACCATATATTTT. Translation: CASSLSLYSGNTIYF.

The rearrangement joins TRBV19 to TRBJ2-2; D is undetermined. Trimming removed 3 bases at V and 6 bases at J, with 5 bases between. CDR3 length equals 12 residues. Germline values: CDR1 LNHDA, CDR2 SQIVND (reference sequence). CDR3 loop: CASSMAAGELFF. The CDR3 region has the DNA TGTGCCAGTAGTATGGCAGCCGGGGAGCTGTTTTTT.

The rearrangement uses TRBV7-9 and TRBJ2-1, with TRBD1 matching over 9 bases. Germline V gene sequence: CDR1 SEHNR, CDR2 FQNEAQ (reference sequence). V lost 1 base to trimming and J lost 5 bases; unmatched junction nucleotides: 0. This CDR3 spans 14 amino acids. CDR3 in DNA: TGTGCCAGCAGCTTAGGGACAGGGGACAATGAGCAGTTCTTC. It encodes CASSLGTGDNEQFF. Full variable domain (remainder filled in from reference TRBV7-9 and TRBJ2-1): DTGVSQNPRHKITKRGQNVTFRCDPISEHNRLYWYRQTLGQGPEFLTYFQNEAQLEKSRLLSDRFSAERPKGSFSTLEIQRTEQGDSAMYLCASSLGTGDNEQFFGPGTRLTVL.

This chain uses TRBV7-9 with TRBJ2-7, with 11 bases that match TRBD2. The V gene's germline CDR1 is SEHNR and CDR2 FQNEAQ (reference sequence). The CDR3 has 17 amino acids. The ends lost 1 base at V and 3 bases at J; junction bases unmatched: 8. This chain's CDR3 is CASSLGLAGGSLYEQYF. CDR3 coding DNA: TGTGCCAGCAGCTTAGGTCTAGCGGGAGGCTCACTCTACGAGCAGTACTTC.

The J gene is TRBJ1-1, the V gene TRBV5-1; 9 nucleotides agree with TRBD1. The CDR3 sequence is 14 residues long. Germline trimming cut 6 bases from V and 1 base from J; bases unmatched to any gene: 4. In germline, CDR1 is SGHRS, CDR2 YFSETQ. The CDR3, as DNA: TGCGCCAGCACCGGGACAGGGTCGAACACTGAAGCTTTCTTT. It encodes CASTGTGSNTEAFF.

The CDR3, as DNA: TGTGCCAGCAGCTCTGTGAGAGCGGGGGTACGTCCTCTCTACGAGCAGTACTTC. Translated, it gives CASSSVRAGVRPLYEQYF. This chain links TRBV7-8 with TRBJ2-7, with TRBD2 identical over 8 bases. The CDR3 contains 18 residues. With 4 bases clipped from V and 3 bases from J, the junction kept 17 bases outside the gene matches. Germline V gene sequence: CDR1 SGHVS, CDR2 FQNEAQ.